The clone carrying this T cell receptor (beta chain) was detected only a few times. Its antigen remains unidentified. TCRdb re-called the 5' RACE reads through MiXCR, storing one row per CDR3 protein. The data contain over 600,000 distinct CDR3 sequences, less than 25% of them seen just once; the ten biggest clones take up 4% to 5.5%. This record belongs to a study of identical twins. Study findings and constraints: Models underestimated how often monozygotic twins shared out-of-frame TCR alpha.

The germline V gene has CDR1 WSHSY and CDR2 SAAADI. Trimming removed 4 bases at V and 6 bases at J, with 13 bases between. This CDR3 has 13 residues. The same specimen was also included in a second study, on T cells expressing NK-cell markers. This second report adds: Sorted CD3+CD56+NKG2C+, CD3+CD56+NKG2C- and CD3+CD56-NKG2C+ T cells provided the TCR beta repertoires. Sequenced donors, eight in total, included seven who were HCMV-seropositive and one who was seronegative.

Material: PBMCs. The chain has TRBV10-2 and TRBJ2-7; D call uncertain. The receptor comes from a woman aged 18-30 years in good health. DNA of the CDR3: TGCGCCAGCAGTGGAGAGGCTGCCCTCGAGCAGTACTTC. This codes for CASSGEAALEQYF.